This T cell receptor (beta chain) is drawn from a study of early T cells in non-severe SARS-CoV-2 infection. The wider study: Whole-blood bulk RNA, unsorted, was sequenced, and chains were unpaired.

The protocol attached unique molecular identifiers to individual cDNA molecules. TCRdb reprocessed the 5' RACE reads via MiXCR and lists one record per CDR3 protein. The repertoire holds tens of thousands of distinct CDR3 sequences, over 9% seen once, with about 2.7% in the top ten. V was cut by 6 bases and J by 4 bases, with 7 bases left in between. The CDR3 spans 13 residues. Germline loops: CDR1 SNHLY, CDR2 FYNNEI. The chain uses TRBV2 and TRBJ2-6; D not certain. Sequencing used whole blood, obtained at baseline. The clonotype originates from an adult who was a healthcare worker with PCR-confirmed SARS-CoV-2 infection or an uninfected control (not recorded which). CDR3 nucleotides: TGTGCCAGCAGCCCGTTAGGGGCCAACGTCCTGACTTTC. Translation gives CASSPLGANVLTF.